The source of this TCR beta chain is a study of regulatory T cells in long-lasting Graves disease. TCR beta libraries were built with iRepertoire HTBI primers and Arm-PCR of CDR3 regions. A single record per CDR3 protein comes from TCRdb applying MiXCR to the multiplex PCR reads. This table has a few hundred thousand distinct CDR3 sequences, about a sixth appearing once. Study findings and constraints: Persistent disease was associated with favored TRBV28 usage and with favored use of TRBJ1-2 and TRBJ2-5.

The germline gives CDR1 SGHTA, CDR2 FQGNSA. With V trimmed by 3 bases and J by 5 bases, 6 bases remained unmatched. The CDR3 length is 14 residues. The time point here: newly diagnosed GD, antithyroid drugs for less than 3 months. Generation of the TCR library employed RNA extracted from PBMCs. Graves' disease diagnosis followed American Thyroid Association guidelines. Many counts were recorded for this clonotype. Its matching antigen is unknown. This sample also appeared in a second study, on T cells in Graves' hyperthyroidism and ophthalmopathy.

Material: peripheral blood mononuclear cells (PBMCs), obtained at new diagnosis, from a patient treated with antithyroid drugs. The chain recombines TRBV7-2 with TRBJ2-7; 8 bases fit TRBD1. This clonotype was sampled from a young woman with Graves disease. The CDR3 DNA sequence: TGTGCCAGCAGCTTGTGGGCAGGGGGCCACGAGCAGTACTTC. It codes for CASSLWAGGHEQYF.